Listed below are T cell receptor beta chains from one sample, sequenced in a study of blood T cell repertoires in COVID-19. Sequenced by immunoSEQ multiplex PCR; TCRdb stores in-frame clones only, minus some. The sample carries 210,000 or so clones, approximately 90% recorded once. Sequenced sample: peripheral blood. The receptors derive from a woman aged 40 to 50 with acute or convalescent COVID-19. Both conserved end residues are part of each CDR3. D genes are given only for firm matches. The size of a clone is reported for some rows only, either as once, few or many, or as a class for expanded clones.

j_gene,d_gene,v_gene,abundance,CDR3aa,CDR3nt
TRBJ2-3,-,TRBV7-2,few,CASSLGVGSSTDTQYF,TGTGCCAGCAGCTTAGGTGTCGGGAGTAGCACAGATACGCAGTATTTT
TRBJ1-4,-,TRBV18,-,CASSPLGGVGEKLFF,TGTGCCAGCTCACCACTCGGAGGAGTAGGGGAAAAACTGTTTTTT
TRBJ2-6,TRBD2,TRBV10-1,-,CASSDGGSGANVLTF,TGCGCCAGCAGTGACGGGGGGTCTGGGGCCAACGTCCTGACTTTC
TRBJ1-1,-,TRBV14,-,CASSQGRGDTEAFF,TGTGCCAGCAGCCAAGGGCGGGGGGACACTGAAGCTTTCTTT
TRBJ1-1,TRBD1,TRBV5-1,-,CASSYSGGRLNTEAFF,TGCGCCAGCAGCTACTCAGGGGGTAGGTTGAACACTGAAGCTTTCTTT
TRBJ2-3,TRBD2,TRBV7-9,-,CASSLYLAGGTDTQYF,TGTGCCAGCAGCTTATATCTAGCGGGGGGCACAGATACGCAGTATTTT
TRBJ1-4,-,TRBV11-2,-,CASSPGDATNEKLFF,TGTGCCAGCAGCCCAGGGGATGCAACTAATGAAAAACTGTTTTTT
TRBJ1-3,-,TRBV7-4,-,CASRVRVNIYF,TGTGCCAGCAGGGTGAGGGTTAATATATATTTT
TRBJ2-3,TRBD2,TRBV10-3,once,CAISDPLAGRLNTQYF,TGTGCCATCAGTGACCCCCTAGCGGGGCGTCTAAATACGCAGTATTTT
TRBJ2-5,-,TRBV28,-,CASSLVLQGFRIETQYF,TGTGCCAGCAGTCTGGTCCTACAGGGTTTCAGGATTGAGACCCAGTACTTC
TRBJ2-1,-,TRBV9,-,CASSARLHNEQFF,TGTGCCAGCAGCGCCAGGTTACACAATGAGCAGTTCTTC
TRBJ1-2,TRBD1,TRBV2,-,CASLEVTGPDYGYTF,TGTGCCAGCCTCGAGGTGACAGGGCCTGACTATGGCTACACCTTC
TRBJ2-5,TRBD1,TRBV9,-,CASSDGTEETQYF,TGTGCCAGCAGCGATGGGACAGAAGAGACCCAGTACTTC
TRBJ1-2,-,TRBV19,-,CASSIREPYGYTF,TGTGCCAGTAGTATAAGAGAGCCGTATGGCTACACCTTC
TRBJ1-2,-,TRBV2,-,CASSRSGEEAFGYTF,TGTGCCAGCAGCCGCTCGGGGGAAGAAGCTTTTGGCTACACCTTC
TRBJ1-2,TRBD1,TRBV7-8,-,CASSRGQGIGGYTF,TGTGCCAGCAGCAGAGGACAGGGGATTGGCGGCTACACCTTC
TRBJ1-3,-,TRBV27,-,CASSLSYFGSGNTIYF,TGTGCCAGCAGTTTAAGCTACTTCGGCTCTGGAAACACCATATATTTT
TRBJ1-1,TRBD1,TRBV18,-,CASSPPAGGILNTEAFF,TGTGCCAGCTCACCACCGGCAGGGGGGATCCTGAACACTGAAGCTTTCTTT